This is a list of T cell receptor beta chains from one sample in a study of blood T cell repertoires in COVID-19. Repertoires were generated with immunoSEQ multiplex PCR, while TCRdb's copy carries only in-frame clones and drops some. The data contain 35,000 to 45,000 clones, roughly 68% of them seen just once; the ten biggest clones take up around 60%. Material for sequencing was peripheral blood. Receptors were obtained from an elderly man with acute or convalescent COVID-19. The CDR3 runs from the conserved cysteine through the conserved F or W.

V: TRBV6-5
CDR3: CASSPRDRSNSPLHF

V: TRBV29-1
CDR3: CSVHSGTGTYEQYF

V: TRBV28
CDR3: CASSLLSGALSGGQPQHF

V: TRBV11-1
CDR3: CASSLGVAEQYF

V: TRBV28
CDR3: CASSGDSLMDEQYF

V: TRBV3-1/TRBV3-2
CDR3: CASSYGQGYQPQHF

V: TRBV6-4
CDR3: CASRGGQKTQYF

V: TRBV28
CDR3: CASSLRAGLAGDWTGELFF

V: TRBV7-8
CDR3: CASSLETGNNQPQHF

V: TRBV5-1
CDR3: CASSSQGPGQGVRGGYTF

V: TRBV28
CDR3: CASTPPDGGGKLFF

V: TRBV28
CDR3: CASTGGRGGSSYNEQFF

V: TRBV5-4
CDR3: CASSLVGGLGEQYF

V: TRBV28
CDR3: CASSLHSTNTGELFF

V: TRBV28
CDR3: CASRSGKHTEAFF

V: TRBV19
CDR3: CASKLRQVDNEQFF

V: TRBV18
CDR3: CASSPQQGTTDTQYF

V: TRBV6-5
CDR3: CASTPPGSYNEQFF

V: TRBV7-3
CDR3: CASSFFEAGRYEQYF

V: TRBV23-1
CDR3: CASSQSRGQGLGYEQYF

V: TRBV6-6
CDR3: CASSYASLNSPLHF

V: TRBV5-6
CDR3: CASSFWSGRPGDTQYF

V: TRBV6-2/TRBV6-3
CDR3: CASSLQGHEQYF

V: TRBV3-1/TRBV3-2
CDR3: CASSRITSGGYEQYF

V: TRBV6-1
CDR3: CASSEWGVYEQYF

V: TRBV10-2
CDR3: CASREQMNTEAFF

V: TRBV5-6
CDR3: CASSLGGLRYNEQFF

V: TRBV7-2
CDR3: CASSSRDSNEKLFF

V: TRBV2
CDR3: CASSERQGVYEQYF

V: TRBV27
CDR3: CASSRTSGSYEQYF

V: TRBV13
CDR3: CASSRGLAANYEQYF

V: TRBV10-1
CDR3: CASSDLGLAGSNEQYF

V: TRBV29-1
CDR3: CSVAGSAAYNEQFF

V: TRBV18
CDR3: CASSSSGTRNTGELFF

V: TRBV6-1
CDR3: CASSSAQGRVSEQYF

V: TRBV2
CDR3: CASSDLGTSGSTDTQYF

V: TRBV7-8
CDR3: CASSYNTAEAFF

V: TRBV11-2
CDR3: CASSLSGNTEAFF

V: TRBV28
CDR3: CASSLYGQGASNYGYTF

V: TRBV18
CDR3: CASSHYGAGANVLTF

V: TRBV9
CDR3: CASSVGSGNYGYTF

V: TRBV28
CDR3: CASSFRAGSNQPQHF

V: TRBV15
CDR3: CATSRDTPGYEQYF

V: TRBV2
CDR3: CASRQGTGPQHF

V: TRBV9
CDR3: CASSPLAGGPGETQYF

V: TRBV6-5
CDR3: CASSYGTGSPLHF

V: TRBV14
CDR3: CASSQTGTGQRQYF

V: TRBV7-3
CDR3: CASSRSGTGLYEQYF

V: TRBV2
CDR3: CASRPDRENSPLHF

V: TRBV5-1
CDR3: CASSLGLAGETQYF

V: TRBV7-2
CDR3: CASSPRRSYEQYF

V: TRBV18
CDR3: CASSPEGATQYF

V: TRBV18
CDR3: CASSPRRERHNEQFF

V: TRBV19
CDR3: CASSKTGNQPQHF

V: TRBV5-1
CDR3: CASSRLQGTAEAFF

V: TRBV2
CDR3: CASSARGKGQGGQPQHF